This is a list of T cell receptor beta chains from one sample in a study of cytomegalovirus exposure and HLA in healthy donors. Libraries were prepared by immunoSEQ multiplex PCR; TCRdb keeps only in-frame clonotypes and omits some of them. The table includes approximately 100,000 clones, approximately 70% detected once. What was sequenced was PBMCs. These receptors originate from a woman between 45 and 60 years old in good health and CMV-seronegative. Each CDR3 is given with its conserved first and last residue. A D gene is named only where the DNA matches it firmly. Clone size is shown for a subset of rows, as once, few, many or a class of expanded clone.

.,TRBV19,once,TRBJ1-2,TGTGCCAGTAGTATAGGACAGAATACTTATGGCTACACCTTC,CASSIGQNTYGYTF
.,TRBV7-2,.,TRBJ2-6,TGTGCCAGCAGCTTGGCTGGGACTTCCAACGTCCTGACTTTC,CASSLAGTSNVLTF
.,TRBV7-2,.,TRBJ2-5,TGTGCCAGCAGCTTAGTAGGGGGGGGCTTGTTTCCCCAGTACTTC,CASSLVGGGLFPQYF
TRBD1,TRBV18,.,TRBJ2-5,TGTGCCAGCTCACCCCCAGGGGGCAACCAAGAGACCCAGTACTTC,CASSPPGGNQETQYF
TRBD1,TRBV5-1,once,TRBJ2-5,TGCGCCAGCAGTCCGACAGGGATTGAGACCCAGTACTTC,CASSPTGIETQYF
.,TRBV19,.,TRBJ1-5,TGTGCCAGTAGTTTGGGGACACATAGCAATCAGCCCCAGCATTTT,CASSLGTHSNQPQHF
TRBD2,TRBV27,.,TRBJ2-3,TGTGCCAGCAGTCAGTCGAAACTAGCGGGGGGGAGAGATACGCAGTATTTT,CASSQSKLAGGRDTQYF
TRBD1,TRBV15,.,TRBJ1-3,TGTGCCACCAGCAGAGTGCCTAAGACAGGGTGGCACTCTGGAAACACCATATATTTT,CATSRVPKTGWHSGNTIYF
.,TRBV2,.,TRBJ2-5,TGTGCCAGCAGTGAAGCGGCGGGGCGCGAGACCCAGTACTTC,CASSEAAGRETQYF
TRBD1,TRBV11-2,.,TRBJ1-2,TGTGCCAGCAGCTTACTGGGCAGGGGGTACTATGGCTACACCTTC,CASSLLGRGYYGYTF
TRBD2,TRBV10-3,few,TRBJ2-3,TGTGCCATCAGCCCAGCGGGAGCAGCAGATACGCAGTATTTT,CAISPAGAADTQYF
.,TRBV25-1,once,TRBJ2-7,TGTGCCAGCAGTGCGAGCTACGAGCAGTACTTC,CASSASYEQYF
.,TRBV30,.,TRBJ1-5,TGTGCCTGGAGTGCCCTGAGGACCCAGCATTTT,CAWSALRTQHF
.,TRBV14,.,TRBJ1-2,TGTGCCAGCAGTCTACAGGGAGATGGTGGCTACACCTTC,CASSLQGDGGYTF
.,TRBV25-1,.,TRBJ2-7,TGTGCCAGCTCGCAGGAAGCCTACGAGCAGTACTTC,CASSQEAYEQYF
.,TRBV7-9,.,TRBJ1-1,TGTGCCAGCGGAAGGACGGGAGGTAGCACTGAAGCTTTCTTT,CASGRTGGSTEAFF
.,TRBV18,few,TRBJ1-1,TGTGCCAGCTCACCCGGGACTGAAGCTTTCTTT,CASSPGTEAFF
TRBD1,TRBV7-9,.,TRBJ1-1,TGTGCCAGCAGCCGAGGACAGGGGTGGACTGAAGCTTTCTTT,CASSRGQGWTEAFF
.,TRBV10-3,few,TRBJ2-1,TGTGCCATCAGCAACCAAGAGGCGGACTACAATGAGCAGTTCTTC,CAISNQEADYNEQFF
.,TRBV7-3,.,TRBJ2-3,TGTGCCAGCAGCCCCTCCGGGACTAGCACAGATACGCAGTATTTT,CASSPSGTSTDTQYF